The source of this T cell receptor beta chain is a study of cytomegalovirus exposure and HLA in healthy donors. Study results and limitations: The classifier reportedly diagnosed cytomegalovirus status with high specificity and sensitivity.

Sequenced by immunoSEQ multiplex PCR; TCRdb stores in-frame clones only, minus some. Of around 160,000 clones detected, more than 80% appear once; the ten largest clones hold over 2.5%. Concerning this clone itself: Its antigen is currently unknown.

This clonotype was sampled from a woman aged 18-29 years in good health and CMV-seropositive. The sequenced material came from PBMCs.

The CDR3 coding sequence is TGTGCCAGCAGTTTAATGATTCCTAGCGGGAGGCTCGGAGGCGAGCAGTACTTC. This gives the protein CASSLMIPSGRLGGEQYF. V gene TRBV27 combines with J gene TRBJ2-7, with 11 bases lining up with TRBD2. The CDR3 spans 18 residues. V lost 2 bases to trimming and J lost 6 bases; unmatched junction nucleotides: 15. CDR1 is MNHEY, CDR2 SMNVEV, per germline (reference sequence).